The 32 T cell receptor beta chains reported below all come from one sample, sequenced in a study of blood T cell repertoires in COVID-19. Sequencing was performed with immunoSEQ multiplex PCR; in TCRdb, only in-frame clones are kept and a portion is missing. Among some 190,000 clones listed, around three quarters were seen once. Input material: PBMCs or T cells enriched from blood (not recorded which). These receptor sequences come from a woman aged 50 to 65 with acute COVID-19.

This clone was counted between two and nine times. The rearrangement uses TRBV2 and TRBJ1-5, with D uncertain. Germline assignment: CDR1 SNHLY and CDR2 FYNNEI. V shed 7 bases and J shed 1 base, with 11 bases lying between them. The CDR3 is 14 amino acids. The CDR3 spells CASTPGSSNQPQHF. The CDR3 DNA follows: TGTGCCAGCACCCCAGGATCAAGCAATCAGCCCCAGCATTTT.

With respect to this clone: Other DNA sequences from this sample encode an identical CDR3 as well. This chain uses TRBV12-3 or TRBV12-4 with TRBJ1-2; weak D call: TRBD1 (5 bases). The germline V and J ends were trimmed by 3 bases and 3 bases, with 8 bases remaining between them. This CDR3 is built from 13 residues. CDR3 residues: CASSLQGDYGYTF. The CDR3 DNA is TGTGCCAGCAGTTTGCAGGGCGACTATGGCTACACCTTC.

The J gene is TRBJ1-1, the V gene TRBV6-6; 7 positions match TRBD1. The junction had 9 bases not matched to a gene; V was cut back by 6 bases and J by 5 bases. This CDR3 comprises 14 residues. Germline values: CDR1 MNHNY, CDR2 SVGAGI (reference sequence). The CDR3 region is CASRTITDRTEAFF. DNA for the CDR3: TGTGCCAGCAGGACTATCACGGACAGGACTGAAGCTTTCTTT.

The rearrangement links TRBV7-8 to TRBJ2-1, with 11 bases lining up with TRBD2. CDR1 is SGHVS and CDR2 is FQNEAQ in the germline V gene. The CDR3 length is 15 residues. The V gene end was trimmed by 5 bases and the J gene end by 2 bases; junction bases not matched to a gene: 2. CDR3 sequence: CASSTSGGPYNEQFF. CDR3 bases: TGTGCCAGCAGCACTAGCGGGGGACCCTACAATGAGCAGTTCTTC.

This chain uses TRBV5-4 with TRBJ1-6, with D perhaps matching TRBD1 (5 bases). V was pared by 3 bases and J by 4 bases, with 20 bases between. Looked up from germline, CDR1 is SGHNT and CDR2 is YYREEE (reference sequence). The CDR3 is 18 residues long. The CDR3 DNA sequence: TGTGCCAGCAGCTACCACTACACAGGCAGGGTTTATAATTCACCCCTCCACTTT. This codes for CASSYHYTGRVYNSPLHF.

In this sample, this clone turned up a few times. This chain connects TRBV7-2 to TRBJ2-7; weak D call: TRBD1 (6 bases). The CDR3 covers 13 residues. The germline V and J ends were trimmed by 3 bases and 4 bases, with 10 bases remaining between them. The V gene's germline CDR1 is SGHTA and CDR2 FQGNSA. The CDR3 DNA reads as TGTGCCAGCAGCTTGGCAGGGGTTTACGAGCAGTACGTC. Translated: CASSLAGVYEQYV.

The chain is built from TRBV19 and TRBJ1-5, with 7 bases fitting TRBD1. Germline loops: CDR1 LNHDA, CDR2 SQIVND (reference sequence). This CDR3 contains 17 residues. The V and J ends lost 4 bases and 3 bases, in that order; junction bases with no gene match: 12. CDR3 loop: CASSRYPSGQNNQPQHF. CDR3 sequence (DNA): TGTGCCAGTAGTAGGTATCCCTCGGGACAGAACAATCAGCCCCAGCATTTT.

In DNA, the CDR3 is TGTGCCAGCAGACCCTGGGAGGGGAACACTGAAGCTTTCTTT. Protein sequence: CASRPWEGNTEAFF. V gene TRBV6-6 combines with J gene TRBJ1-1; D call uncertain. Germline lookup yields CDR1 MNHNY and CDR2 SVGAGI (reference sequence). The CDR3 runs 14 residues. V was clipped by 6 bases and J by 1 base, with 12 bases between them.

The table lists this clone with a count of one. This chain links TRBV13 with TRBJ2-3; 16 bases are shared with TRBD2. Germline V gene lookup returns CDR1 PRHDT and CDR2 FYEKMQ (reference sequence). J gave up 6 bases and V 5 bases, and 11 bases lay outside the gene matches. The CDR3 length is 18 residues. DNA for the CDR3: TGTGCCAGCAGCCTCCTGGGACTAGCGGGGGGGCCGAGGGATACGCAGTATTTT. This sequence encodes CASSLLGLAGGPRDTQYF.

The rearrangement uses TRBV28 and TRBJ1-1; TRBD1 matches at 10 bases. The CDR3 runs 13 residues. Trimming removed 7 bases from V and 5 bases from J; junction bases left unmatched: 4. Germline CDR1 is MDHEN and CDR2 is SYDVKM. CDR3 DNA: TGTGCCAGCATCCGACAGGGGGCTACTGAAGCTTTCTTT. It is translated as CASIRQGATEAFF.

This chain uses TRBV12-3 or TRBV12-4 with TRBJ1-1; unclear D gene. Trimming took 3 bases from V and 5 from J, leaving 10 bases between them. The CDR3 loop spans 13 amino acids. The CDR3 protein is CASSFEARTEAFF. The DNA for the CDR3 is TGTGCCAGCAGTTTTGAGGCACGGACTGAAGCTTTCTTT.

The rearrangement joins TRBV6-5 to TRBJ1-1; D uncertain. Germline loops: CDR1 MNHEY, CDR2 SVGAGI. This CDR3 spans 11 amino acids. The V gene lost 10 bases and the J gene lost 10 bases, with 16 bases spanning the gap. CDR3 coding DNA: TGTGCCATCCGATCGCGGGCGGTAGCTTTCTTT. Protein: CAIRSRAVAFF.

This chain connects TRBV24-1 to TRBJ1-5; the D gene is possibly TRBD1 (5 bases). CDR3 length equals 13 residues. The germline V and J ends were trimmed by 5 bases and 7 bases, with 11 bases remaining between them. Germline-derived CDR1 and CDR2 are KGHDR and SFDVKD. CDR3 sequence reads: CATSGGGGQPQHF. CDR3 in DNA: TGTGCCACCAGTGGGGGGGGAGGGCAGCCCCAGCATTTT.

The chain uses TRBV3-1 (or the pseudogene TRBV3-2) and TRBJ2-5; 8 bases map to TRBD2. Losses at the gene ends were 3 bases for V and 0 bases for J; bases not matched to a gene: 15. CDR3 length: 19 residues. The germline gives CDR1 LGHDT, CDR2 YNNKEL (reference sequence). DNA of the CDR3: TGTGCCAGCAGCCACGTCCTGCTCTCGAGCGGGGGCGACCAAGAGACCCAGTACTTC. Translation gives CASSHVLLSSGGDQETQYF.

This clone came up a few times. V and J are TRBV28 and TRBJ1-1, with TRBD1 matching over 7 bases. The CDR3 totals 12 residues. Trimming at V came to 6 bases and at J to 8 bases, leaving 6 bases not matched to a gene. CDR1 and CDR2 (germline): MDHEN, SYDVKM. CDR3 coding DNA: TGTGCCAGCAGCGAAGGGACAGTAGAAGCTTTCTTT. Translation gives CASSEGTVEAFF.

V gene TRBV19 combines with J gene TRBJ2-5; perhaps TRBD2 as D (7 bases). V was cut by 10 bases and J by 5 bases, with 17 bases left in between. Germline V CDR1 and CDR2: LNHDA, SQIVND (reference sequence). This CDR3 contains 13 residues. The CDR3 coding sequence is TGTGCCACTCAAGAGGGGGGGAGGGAGACCCAGTACTTC. This codes for CATQEGGRETQYF. Full variable domain (missing parts from reference TRBV19 and TRBJ2-5): DGGITQSPKYLFRKEGQNVTLSCEQNLNHDAMYWYRQDPGQGLRLIYYSQIVNDFQKGDIAEGYSVSREKKESFPLTVTSAQKNPTAFYLCATQEGGRETQYFGPGTRLLVL.

This chain uses TRBV10-1 with TRBJ2-5, with D possibly being TRBD1 (5 bases). Germline CDR1 WNHNN, CDR2 SYGVQD (reference sequence). V was shortened by 0 bases and J by 9 bases, with 14 bases between the two germline ends. This CDR3 has 14 amino acids. The CDR3 DNA reads as TGCGCCAGCAGTGAGTCCGGCAGCCCCAGGGCCCAGTACTTC. Its translation is CASSESGSPRAQYF.

The rearrangement uses TRBV6-5 and TRBJ1-1; D not certain. The V gene's germline CDR1 is MNHEY and CDR2 SVGAGI. This CDR3 has 13 amino acids. V was pared by 2 bases and J by 1 base, with 5 bases between. DNA for the CDR3: TGTGCCAGCAGTTACACGGGGAACACTGAAGCTTTCTTT. Protein sequence: CASSYTGNTEAFF.

This clone was recorded a few times. This rearrangement joins TRBV18 to TRBJ1-6, with 9 nucleotides matching TRBD1. The CDR3 is 17 amino acids. V shed 3 bases, J shed 8 bases, and the junction held 11 bases outside the gene matches. The germline gives CDR1 KGHSH, CDR2 LQKENI. In nucleotides, the CDR3 is TGTGCCAGCTCACCGCGCGATGGGGACAGGGTGTATTCACCCCTCCACTTT. It translates to CASSPRDGDRVYSPLHF.

The chain recombines TRBV7-2 with TRBJ1-2, with 8 bases fitting TRBD1. Germline V gene lookup returns CDR1 SGHTA and CDR2 FQGNSA. The CDR3 contains 16 residues. Trimming removed 3 bases from V and 8 bases from J; junction bases left unmatched: 14. The CDR3 DNA is TGTGCCAGCAGCTTTAAAATGGGACAGGACCCGGAAGGCTACACCTTC. Its protein product is CASSFKMGQDPEGYTF.

This chain links TRBV18 with TRBJ2-3; D perhaps matches TRBD1 (5 bases). The CDR3 totals 15 residues. V lost 3 bases, J lost 2 bases, and 12 bases lay in between. CDR1 and CDR2 (germline): KGHSH, LQKENI. The CDR3 is CASSPGAGDTDTQYF. The CDR3 region has the DNA TGTGCCAGCTCACCTGGGGCAGGTGACACAGATACGCAGTATTTT.

The V gene is TRBV6-5, the J gene TRBJ1-4; D is perhaps TRBD1 (6 bases). Germline V gives CDR1 MNHEY, CDR2 SVGAGI. The length of the CDR3 is 14 residues. V was trimmed by 7 bases and J by 8 bases, leaving 17 bases between them. The CDR3 sequence is CASMEGGPREKLFF. CDR3 nucleotide sequence: TGTGCCAGCATGGAAGGGGGTCCTCGCGAAAAACTGTTTTTT.

Only one count was recorded for this clone. The gene calls are TRBV6-5 and TRBJ1-4, with D tentatively TRBD1 (6 bases). Trimming cost V 2 bases and J 0 bases, with 10 bases left between them. The CDR3 spans 16 residues. Germline CDR1 MNHEY, CDR2 SVGAGI. The CDR3 coding sequence is TGTGCCAGCAGTTACGAGGGGGGGCCAACTAATGAAAAACTGTTTTTT. This sequence encodes CASSYEGGPTNEKLFF.

The J gene is TRBJ1-3, the V gene TRBV12-1; the D segment call TRBD1 is taken from the table without a DNA check. TRBV12-1 has pseudogene status. This CDR3 is 14 amino acids long. The CDR3 coding sequence is TGTGCCAGCAGCCCCTTGGGGGCGGGAAACACCATATATTTT. This gives the protein CASSPLGAGNTIYF.

The J gene is TRBJ1-6, the V gene TRBV18; weak D call: TRBD1 (5 bases). This CDR3 spans 19 amino acids. Trimming pared 2 bases from V and 5 bases from J, leaving 22 bases between. Germline loops: CDR1 KGHSH, CDR2 LQKENI. In DNA, the CDR3 is TGTGCCAGCTCACCAAGGGCGGGGGGATATTATTCGGATAATTCACCCCTCCACTTT. This encodes CASSPRAGGYYSDNSPLHF. The full variable domain, its missing parts supplied by reference TRBV18 and TRBJ1-6, is NAGVMQNPRHLVRRRGQEARLRCSPMKGHSHVYWYRQLPEEGLKFMVYLQKENIIDESGMPKERFSAEFPKEGPSILRIQQVVRGDSAAYFCASSPRAGGYYSDNSPLHFGNGTRLTVT.

This clone was seen only a few times. The J gene is TRBJ1-2, the V gene TRBV5-6, with 7 nucleotides matching TRBD1. Germline-derived CDR1 and CDR2 are SGHDT and YYEEEE. CDR3 length equals 17 residues. Trimming at V came to 0 bases and at J to 7 bases, leaving 15 bases not matched to a gene. DNA for the CDR3: TGTGCCAGCAGCTTGGAAAGGCGTGAGGGGGCGCACAGTGGCTACACCTTC. This codes for CASSLERREGAHSGYTF. The full variable domain, rest sourced from reference TRBV5-6 and TRBJ1-2, is DAGVTQSPTHLIKTRGQQVTLRCSPKSGHDTVSWYQQALGQGPQFIFQYYEEEERQRGNFPDRFSGHQFPNYSSELNVNALLLGDSALYLCASSLERREGAHSGYTFGSGTRLTVV.

The table lists this clone with a count of one. The V call is TRBV4-3, the J call TRBJ1-1, with 7 bases identical to TRBD1. Germline assignment: CDR1 LGHNA and CDR2 YSLEER. The CDR3 is made up of 17 amino acids. The junction had 8 bases not matched to a gene; V was cut back by 0 bases and J by 1 base. CDR3 bases: TGCGCCAGCAGCCAAGATCGAGCAGGGGGTGGGAACACTGAAGCTTTCTTT. This sequence encodes CASSQDRAGGGNTEAFF.

V usage is TRBV7-8 and J usage is TRBJ1-2, with 9 positions matching TRBD1. Germline V CDR1 and CDR2: SGHVS, FQNEAQ. V lost 5 bases and J lost 8; bases outside the gene matches: 12. The CDR3 spans 15 residues. CDR3 in DNA: TGTGCCAGCAGCACCCCCGGGACAGGGACTCGCGGCTACACCTTC. Its translation is CASSTPGTGTRGYTF.

This clone was seen a few times. J is TRBJ2-1 and V is TRBV11-2, with 13 bases identical to TRBD2. The CDR3 covers 15 residues. J gave up 7 bases and V 6 bases, and 6 bases lay outside the gene matches. Germline V gene lookup returns CDR1 SGHAT and CDR2 FQNNGV. CDR3: CASRLLAGGGNEQFF. CDR3 in DNA: TGTGCCAGCAGGCTACTAGCGGGGGGGGGAAATGAGCAGTTCTTC.

The chain carries TRBV28 and TRBJ2-5; weak D call: TRBD2 (6 bases). The V gene lost 3 bases and the J gene lost 1 base, with 15 bases spanning the gap. This CDR3 contains 16 residues. The germline CDR1 and CDR2 sequences are MDHEN and SYDVKM. The CDR3: CASSFWEERVQETQYF. The CDR3 coding sequence is TGTGCCAGCAGTTTTTGGGAGGAGCGCGTCCAAGAGACCCAGTACTTC.

This clone was observed a single time. This rearrangement joins TRBV11-2 to TRBJ1-1, with 8 bases that match TRBD1. The CDR3 consists of 13 residues. CDR1 and CDR2 from the germline V gene are SGHAT and FQNNGV. V was pared by 4 bases and J by 5 bases, with 3 bases of the junction left unmatched. CDR3 in amino acids: CASSYDRGTEAFF. CDR3 DNA sequence: TGTGCCAGCAGCTATGACAGGGGTACTGAAGCTTTCTTT.

This clone was seen a few times. The chain recombines TRBV4-1 with TRBJ1-5; D ambiguous. V was pared by 0 bases and J by 2 bases, with 23 bases between. The CDR3 has 20 residues. Germline CDR1 is MGHRA and CDR2 is YSYEKL. The CDR3 sequence: CASSQDSPGGGNGGNQPQHF. CDR3 DNA sequence: TGCGCCAGCAGCCAAGATTCCCCTGGAGGCGGGAATGGGGGCAATCAGCCCCAGCATTTT.